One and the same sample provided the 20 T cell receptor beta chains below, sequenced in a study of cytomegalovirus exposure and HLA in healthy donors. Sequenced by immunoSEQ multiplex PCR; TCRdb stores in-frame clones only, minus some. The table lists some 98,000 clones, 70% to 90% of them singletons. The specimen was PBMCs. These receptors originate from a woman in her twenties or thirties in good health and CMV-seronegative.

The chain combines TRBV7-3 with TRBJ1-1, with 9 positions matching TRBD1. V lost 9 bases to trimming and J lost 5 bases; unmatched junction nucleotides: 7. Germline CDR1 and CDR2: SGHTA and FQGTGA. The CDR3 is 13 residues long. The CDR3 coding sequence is TGTGCCAGTAAACAGGGGGCGTGGACTGAAGCTTTCTTT. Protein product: CASKQGAWTEAFF.

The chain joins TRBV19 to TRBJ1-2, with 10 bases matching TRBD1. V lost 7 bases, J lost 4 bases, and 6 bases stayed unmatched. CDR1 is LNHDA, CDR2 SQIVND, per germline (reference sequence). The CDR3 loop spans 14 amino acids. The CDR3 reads CASIRTGGRYGYTF. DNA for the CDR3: TGTGCCAGTATCAGGACAGGGGGACGCTATGGCTACACCTTC. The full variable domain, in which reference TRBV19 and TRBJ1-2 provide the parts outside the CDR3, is DGGITQSPKYLFRKEGQNVTLSCEQNLNHDAMYWYRQDPGQGLRLIYYSQIVNDFQKGDIAEGYSVSREKKESFPLTVTSAQKNPTAFYLCASIRTGGRYGYTFGSGTRLTVV.

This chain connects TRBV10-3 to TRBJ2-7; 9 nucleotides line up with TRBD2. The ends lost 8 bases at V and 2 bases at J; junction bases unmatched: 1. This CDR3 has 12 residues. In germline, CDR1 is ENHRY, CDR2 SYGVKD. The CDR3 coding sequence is TGTGCCATCGGACTAGCGACCTACGAGCAGTACTTC. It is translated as CAIGLATYEQYF.

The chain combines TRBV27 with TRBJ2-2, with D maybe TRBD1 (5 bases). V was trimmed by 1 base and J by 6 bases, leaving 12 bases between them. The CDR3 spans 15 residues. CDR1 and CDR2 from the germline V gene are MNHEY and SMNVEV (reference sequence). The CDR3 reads CASSLWSGQPGELFF. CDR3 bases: TGTGCCAGCAGTTTATGGTCAGGGCAACCCGGGGAGCTGTTTTTT.

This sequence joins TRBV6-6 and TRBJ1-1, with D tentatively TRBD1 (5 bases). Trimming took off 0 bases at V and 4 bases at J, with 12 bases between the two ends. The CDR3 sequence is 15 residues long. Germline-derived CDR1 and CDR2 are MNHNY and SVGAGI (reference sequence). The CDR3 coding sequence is TGTGCCAGCAGTTACTCGGCAGCGGGGGGCACTGAAGCTTTCTTT. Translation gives CASSYSAAGGTEAFF.

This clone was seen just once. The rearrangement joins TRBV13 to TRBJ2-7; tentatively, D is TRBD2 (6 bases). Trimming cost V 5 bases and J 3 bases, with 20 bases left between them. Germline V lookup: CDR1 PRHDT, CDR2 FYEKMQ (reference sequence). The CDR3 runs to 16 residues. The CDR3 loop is CASSLRGGEAGYEQYF. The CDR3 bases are TGTGCCAGCAGCCTCCGTGGCGGGGAAGCGGGCTACGAGCAGTACTTC.

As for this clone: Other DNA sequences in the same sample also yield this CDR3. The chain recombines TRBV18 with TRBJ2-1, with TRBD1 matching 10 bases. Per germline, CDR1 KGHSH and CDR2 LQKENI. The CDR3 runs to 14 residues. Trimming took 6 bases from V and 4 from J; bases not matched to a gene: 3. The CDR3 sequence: CASSPGQGYNEQFF. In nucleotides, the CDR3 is TGTGCCAGCTCCCCGGGACAGGGGTACAATGAGCAGTTCTTC.

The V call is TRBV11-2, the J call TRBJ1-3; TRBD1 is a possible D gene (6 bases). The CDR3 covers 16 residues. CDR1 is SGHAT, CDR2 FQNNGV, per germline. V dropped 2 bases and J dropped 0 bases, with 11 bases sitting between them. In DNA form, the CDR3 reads TGTGCCAGCAGCTTACCCACAGGGTACTCTGGAAACACCATATATTTT. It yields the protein CASSLPTGYSGNTIYF.

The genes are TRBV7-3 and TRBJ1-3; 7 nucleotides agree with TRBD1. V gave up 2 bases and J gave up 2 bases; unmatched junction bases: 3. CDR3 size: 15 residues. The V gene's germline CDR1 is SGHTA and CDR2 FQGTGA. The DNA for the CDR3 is TGTGCCAGCAGCTTAGGGGACAGTACTGGAAACACCATATATTTT. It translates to CASSLGDSTGNTIYF.

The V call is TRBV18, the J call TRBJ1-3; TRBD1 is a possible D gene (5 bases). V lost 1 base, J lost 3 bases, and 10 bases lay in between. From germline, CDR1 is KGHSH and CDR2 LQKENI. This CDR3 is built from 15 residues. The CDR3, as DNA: TGTGCCAGCTCACCACTCGGGGGATTTGGAAACACCATATATTTT. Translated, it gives CASSPLGGFGNTIYF.

In DNA form, the CDR3 reads TGCGCCAGCAGCCCCGAACCAGGGATCGACGAGCAGTACTTC. The encoded protein is CASSPEPGIDEQYF. This chain links TRBV5-1 with TRBJ2-7; TRBD1 might be the D (5 bases). Germline V CDR1 and CDR2: SGHRS, YFSETQ. The CDR3 is 14 residues long. Trimming stripped 4 bases from V and 5 bases from J, with 16 bases between.

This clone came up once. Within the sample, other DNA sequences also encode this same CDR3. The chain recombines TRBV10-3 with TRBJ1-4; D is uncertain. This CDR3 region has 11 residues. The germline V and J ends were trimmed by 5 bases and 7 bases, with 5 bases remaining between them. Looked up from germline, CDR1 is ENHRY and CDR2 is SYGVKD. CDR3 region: CAISPGEKLFF. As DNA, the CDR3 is TGTGCCATCAGTCCGGGTGAAAAACTGTTTTTT.

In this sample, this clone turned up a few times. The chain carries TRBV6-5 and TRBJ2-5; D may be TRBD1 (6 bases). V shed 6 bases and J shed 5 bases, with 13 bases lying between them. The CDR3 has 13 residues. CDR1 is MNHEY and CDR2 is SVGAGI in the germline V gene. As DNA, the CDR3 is TGTGCCAGCAGACCAACAGGGATTGAGACCCAGTACTTC. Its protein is CASRPTGIETQYF.

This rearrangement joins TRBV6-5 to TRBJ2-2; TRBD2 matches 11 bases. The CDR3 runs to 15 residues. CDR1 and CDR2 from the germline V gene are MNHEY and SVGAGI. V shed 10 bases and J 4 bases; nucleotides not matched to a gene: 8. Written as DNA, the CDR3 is TGTGCCACCGGACCGGGACTAGCGGCCACCGGGGAGCTGTTTTTT. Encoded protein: CATGPGLAATGELFF.

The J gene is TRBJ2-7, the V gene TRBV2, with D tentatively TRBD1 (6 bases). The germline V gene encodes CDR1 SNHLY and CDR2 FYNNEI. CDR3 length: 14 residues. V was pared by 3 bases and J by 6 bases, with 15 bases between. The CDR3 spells CASSEQGPTAEQYF. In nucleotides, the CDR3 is TGTGCCAGCAGTGAGCAGGGGCCGACCGCCGAGCAGTACTTC.

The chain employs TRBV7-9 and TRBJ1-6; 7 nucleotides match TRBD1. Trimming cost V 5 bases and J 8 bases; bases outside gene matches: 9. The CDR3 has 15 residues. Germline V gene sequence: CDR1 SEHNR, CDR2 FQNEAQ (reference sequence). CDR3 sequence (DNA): TGTGCCAGCAGCCCGTCGGCGACAGGGTATTCACCCCTCCACTTT. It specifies CASSPSATGYSPLHF.

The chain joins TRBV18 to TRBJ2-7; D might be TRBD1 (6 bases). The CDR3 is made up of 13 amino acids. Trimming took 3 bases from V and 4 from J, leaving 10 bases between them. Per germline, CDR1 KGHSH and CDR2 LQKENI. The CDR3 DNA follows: TGTGCCAGCTCACCGGACAGCGAATACGAGCAGTACTTC. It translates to CASSPDSEYEQYF. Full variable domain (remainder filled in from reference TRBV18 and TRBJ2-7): NAGVMQNPRHLVRRRGQEARLRCSPMKGHSHVYWYRQLPEEGLKFMVYLQKENIIDESGMPKERFSAEFPKEGPSILRIQQVVRGDSAAYFCASSPDSEYEQYFGPGTRLTVT.

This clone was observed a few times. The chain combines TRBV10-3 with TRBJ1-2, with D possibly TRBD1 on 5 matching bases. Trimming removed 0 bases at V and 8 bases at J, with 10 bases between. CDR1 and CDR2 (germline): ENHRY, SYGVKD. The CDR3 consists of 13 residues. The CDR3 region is CAISESGAGGYTF. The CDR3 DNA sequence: TGTGCCATCAGTGAGTCAGGGGCGGGAGGCTACACCTTC.

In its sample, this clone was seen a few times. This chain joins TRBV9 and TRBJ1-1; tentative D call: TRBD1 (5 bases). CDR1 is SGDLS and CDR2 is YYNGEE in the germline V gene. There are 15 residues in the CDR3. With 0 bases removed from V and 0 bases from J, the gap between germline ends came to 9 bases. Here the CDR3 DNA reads TGTGCCAGCAGCGTAGAAGGGGTCATGAACACTGAAGCTTTCTTT. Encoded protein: CASSVEGVMNTEAFF. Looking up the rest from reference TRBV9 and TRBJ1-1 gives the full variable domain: DSGVTQTPKHLITATGQRVTLRCSPRSGDLSVYWYQQSLDQGLQFLIQYYNGEERAKGNILERFSAQQFPDLHSELNLSSLELGDSALYFCASSVEGVMNTEAFFGQGTRLTVV.

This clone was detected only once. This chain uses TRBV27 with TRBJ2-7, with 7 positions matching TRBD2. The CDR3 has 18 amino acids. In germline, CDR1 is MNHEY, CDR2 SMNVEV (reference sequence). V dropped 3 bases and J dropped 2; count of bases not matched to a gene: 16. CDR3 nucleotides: TGTGCCAGCAGTTTTGGAGGCGGTTCAAGCGGGATTCCCTACGAGCAGTACTTC. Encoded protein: CASSFGGGSSGIPYEQYF.